This TCR beta chain was documented in a study of shared T cell receptors in the human thymus (dated by TCRdb to the early 2020s). General notes on the study: The study investigated the way shared, self-reactive T-cell receptor alpha chains are produced in the human thymus.

This clone was counted only a few times. Its antigen remains undetermined. Per-base qualities were not stored, and no clone one base away is much larger. Preparation of the library involved the immunoSEQ multiplex PCR assay. Not all clones reach the TCRdb copy of this immuneACCESS table, which keeps in-frame sequences only. Checked studies attribute under half of the gap to unresolved V genes and leave the rest unexplained. The table for this sample lists approximately 660,000 clones; more than 75% of them were counted only once. Roughly 0.0097% of the sample rests with the top ten. Relative to germline, V is 11 bases shorter and J is 6 bases shorter, with 11 bases between their ends. From a lookup of the germline V gene (reference sequence), CDR1 and CDR2 are LNHDA and SQIVND. The CDR3 starts with the cysteine, ends with the phenylalanine, and has 11 residues. Just the 33-base CDR3 DNA is kept, in frame starting at base 1.

The same data also contributed to another study, on human thymus T cells. Looking at the second paper: In Finland, the donors were immunologically healthy infants who were having open corrective cardiac surgery for congenital heart defects. Thymus tissue was obtained as surgical resects removed during corrective cardiac surgery. Usage of V and J gene segments appeared to be biased in both the thymic and the peripheral blood repertoires. The related research found that thymic TCR repertoires overlapped highly between unrelated individuals. The study described the TCR alpha and beta repertoires in under ten infant thymus samples and a few matching peripheral blood samples. The cohort included about 6 male and a couple of female infants, with donor ages spanning 7 to 244 days. Thymocytes were freed from the tissue by mechanical means and kept at -70 degrees C as pellets of roughly 9-30 million cells. Genomic DNA was extracted from frozen cell pellets with a QIAsymphony instrument. TCRB and TCRAD loci were amplified from a standardized quantity of quality-controlled genomic DNA using the immunoSEQ multiplex PCR assay. The amplicons covered the V(D)J region and were long enough to include the CDR3 and to identify the V and J genes. The commercial immunoSEQ service was used to sequence amplicons on an Illumina platform. Primer bias and sequencing errors were corrected using previously described methods, and TCRAD and TCRB definitions followed the IMGT database. Repertoires were analysed with immunoSEQ Analyzer 3.0 and VDJTools, covering basic statistics, V/J segment usage, diversity estimates, rarefaction and pairwise overlap. To estimate diversity, the Chao1, ChaoE, Efron-Thisted, Shannon and inverse Simpson indices were applied, and diversity was also estimated on datasets down-sampled to the smallest sample. Repertoire overlap used strict matching of CDR3 nucleotide sequence, V gene and J gene, with Jaccard-based multidimensional scaling clustering. On average, thymus samples gave around 810,000 unique TCRB clonotypes, whereas blood samples gave roughly 84,000.

The specimen was thymocytes. This receptor chain uses TRBV19 and TRBJ1-5, with no D gene named confidently. The receptor was isolated from a boy in the first two years of life with a congenital heart defect. Donor details come from another sample of the same person, matched by shared clones. The CDR3 region reads CAALMSQPQHF. In nucleotide form, the sequence is TGTGCCGCCCTAATGAGTCAGCCCCAGCATTTT.